The 18 T cell receptor beta chains given below trace back to one sample, sequenced in a study of early stage breast cancer tumors. Profiled with immunoSEQ multiplex PCR; TCRdb holds only in-frame clones, not every one. This sample yields 27,000 or so clones, of which roughly 81% are seen a single time; about a tenth belongs to the top ten. Sequencing input: blood. Receptor source: a person aged 45-65 years with breast cancer.

V and J are TRBV5-1 and TRBJ2-5; TRBD2 aligns across 13 bases. With V trimmed by 4 bases and J by 2 bases, 5 bases remained unmatched. CDR3 length: 16 residues. Germline V CDR1 and CDR2: SGHRS, YFSETQ. CDR3 protein: CASSTGTSGVQETQYF. The CDR3 coding sequence is TGCGCCAGCAGCACCGGGACTAGCGGGGTTCAAGAGACCCAGTACTTC. The full variable domain, with the rest looked up from reference TRBV5-1 and TRBJ2-5, is KAGVTQTPRYLIKTRGQQVTLSCSPISGHRSVSWYQQTPGQGLQFLFEYFSETQRNKGNFPGRFSGRQFSNSRSEMNVSTLELGDSALYLCASSTGTSGVQETQYFGPGTRLLVL.

The J gene is TRBJ1-1, the V gene TRBV5-1; D remains unclear. The V gene lost 6 bases and the J gene lost 3 bases, with 9 bases spanning the gap. Germline V gene lookup returns CDR1 SGHRS and CDR2 YFSETQ. The CDR3 totals 12 residues. In nucleotides, the CDR3 is TGCGCCAGCACGGAGTCTGACACTGAAGCTTTCTTT. Amino acid sequence: CASTESDTEAFF.

The chain joins TRBV7-2 to TRBJ2-7; D not resolved. CDR1 is SGHTA, CDR2 FQGNSA, per germline. V was shortened by 7 bases and J by 5 bases, with 9 bases between the two germline ends. This CDR3 has 11 amino acids. CDR3 loop: CASTWSDEQYF. The CDR3 DNA reads as TGTGCCAGCACCTGGTCCGACGAGCAGTACTTC.

The gene calls are TRBV5-1 and TRBJ2-1, with D perhaps matching TRBD1 (6 bases). The CDR3 runs 12 residues. The V gene's germline CDR1 is SGHRS and CDR2 YFSETQ. V gave up 2 bases and J gave up 7 bases, with 7 bases separating them. The CDR3 coding sequence is TGCGCCAGCAGCTTAGGGGGAAATGAGCAGTTCTTC. This sequence encodes CASSLGGNEQFF.

The CDR3 spells CASSLSDRAETQYF. The CDR3 nucleotides read TGTGCCAGCTCCCTCTCGGACAGGGCAGAGACCCAGTACTTC. J is TRBJ2-5 and V is TRBV18; TRBD1 agrees at 8 bases. Germline V gene lookup returns CDR1 KGHSH and CDR2 LQKENI. V lost 6 bases to trimming and J lost 4 bases; unmatched junction nucleotides: 7. The CDR3 is made up of 14 amino acids.

V and J are TRBV10-3 and TRBJ2-3; D is ambiguous. Germline-derived CDR1 and CDR2 are ENHRY and SYGVKD. The V and J ends lost 7 bases and 6 bases respectively, with 11 bases between them. The CDR3 is made up of 12 amino acids. CDR3 sequence (DNA): TGTGCCATCAAAGACATAGGGGATACGCAGTATTTT. Translated, it gives CAIKDIGDTQYF.

The chain is built from TRBV7-2 and TRBJ2-2; D uncertain. Trimming pared 5 bases from V and 7 bases from J, leaving 8 bases between. This CDR3 region has 12 residues. Germline values: CDR1 SGHTA, CDR2 FQGNSA. The CDR3 nucleotides are TGTGCCAGCAGCCAGACTGGCGGGGAGCTGTTTTTT. Its translation is CASSQTGGELFF. The whole variable domain, filled in from reference TRBV7-2 and TRBJ2-2, reads GAGVSQSPSNKVTEKGKDVELRCDPISGHTALYWYRQSLGQGLEFLIYFQGNSAPDKSGLPSDRFSAERTGGSVSTLTIQRTQQEDSAVYLCASSQTGGELFFGEGSRLTVL.

The rearrangement links TRBV16 to TRBJ2-7, with D perhaps matching TRBD1 or TRBD2 (5 bases each). The CDR3 is 14 amino acids. The V gene's germline CDR1 is KGHSY and CDR2 FQNENV. Trimming removed 2 bases from V and 6 bases from J, with 14 bases in between. The CDR3 bases are TGTGCCAGCAGCCAACCGGGACCAGTTTCCGAGCAGTACTTC. Its translation: CASSQPGPVSEQYF.

The V gene is TRBV6-1, the J gene TRBJ2-5, with 7 bases fitting TRBD1. The CDR3 length is 15 residues. With V trimmed by 4 bases and J by 5 bases, 10 bases remained unmatched. Germline V CDR1 and CDR2: MNHNS, SASEGT. The CDR3 spells CASSGNSGGGETQYF. CDR3 coding DNA: TGTGCCAGCAGTGGAAACTCAGGGGGTGGGGAGACCCAGTACTTC.

In nucleotides, the CDR3 is TGTGCCAGCAGTGTATTGGGTGCCGGGGAGCTGTTTTTT. Its protein is CASSVLGAGELFF. This chain uses TRBV2 with TRBJ2-2; D not certain. The germline V and J ends were trimmed by 4 bases and 6 bases, with 9 bases remaining between them. The germline gives CDR1 SNHLY, CDR2 FYNNEI. This CDR3 contains 13 residues. Full variable domain (remainder filled in from reference TRBV2 and TRBJ2-2): EPEVTQTPSHQVTQMGQEVILRCVPISNHLYFYWYRQILGQKVEFLVSFYNNEISEKSEIFDDQFSVERPDGSNFTLKIRSTKLEDSAMYFCASSVLGAGELFFGEGSRLTVL.

The chain links TRBV19 to TRBJ2-2; TRBD2 might be the D (6 bases). The CDR3 length is 14 residues. V was shortened by 5 bases and J by 2 bases, with 9 bases between the two germline ends. The V gene's germline CDR1 is LNHDA and CDR2 SQIVND (reference sequence). CDR3 in DNA: TGTGCCAGTAGTGTGGACTACAACACCGGGGAGCTGTTTTTT. The encoded protein is CASSVDYNTGELFF.

This chain joins TRBV6-6 and TRBJ1-1; 8 bases are a match to TRBD1. CDR1 and CDR2 (germline): MNHNY, SVGAGI (reference sequence). V lost 4 bases, J lost 6 bases, and 10 bases stayed unmatched. The CDR3 has 15 residues. The CDR3 DNA reads as TGTGCCAGCAGTTCCCTAGGACAGGGATGGTCTGAAGCTTTCTTT. This encodes CASSSLGQGWSEAFF.

The chain uses TRBV28 and TRBJ1-2, with D hard to call. The CDR3 contains 14 residues. Germline CDR1 reads MDHEN; CDR2 reads SYDVKM. Deletions cut 3 bases from V and 2 bases from J, with 10 bases between. CDR3 nucleotides: TGTGCCAGCAGTTTTGGGTATTCGAACTATGGCTACACCTTC. It is translated as CASSFGYSNYGYTF.

The chain is built from TRBV5-4 and TRBJ2-7; tentative D call: TRBD2 (6 bases). Trimming removed 6 bases at V and 3 bases at J, with 22 bases between. CDR1 SGHNT and CDR2 YYREEE come from the germline V gene (reference sequence). The CDR3 is made up of 16 amino acids. The CDR3 DNA is TGTGCCAGCACCCGTACCGGGACTGGGGCCCTCTACGAGCAGTACTTC. Protein product: CASTRTGTGALYEQYF.

The genes are TRBV7-9 and TRBJ2-1; 9 bases map to TRBD2. With 3 bases clipped from V and 7 bases from J, the junction kept 7 bases outside the gene matches. The CDR3 is 15 amino acids. Germline V lookup: CDR1 SEHNR, CDR2 FQNEAQ (reference sequence). The CDR3 DNA sequence: TGTGCCAGCAGCTTTACCGGGACTAGCCGGAATGAGCAGTTCTTC. This sequence encodes CASSFTGTSRNEQFF. The full variable domain, with the rest looked up from reference TRBV7-9 and TRBJ2-1, is DTGVSQNPRHKITKRGQNVTFRCDPISEHNRLYWYRQTLGQGPEFLTYFQNEAQLEKSRLLSDRFSAERPKGSFSTLEIQRTEQGDSAMYLCASSFTGTSRNEQFFGPGTRLTVL.

V and J are TRBV7-2 and TRBJ2-7; 10 bases map to TRBD2. The junction had 12 bases not matched to a gene; V was cut back by 7 bases and J by 6 bases. The germline V gene has CDR1 SGHTA and CDR2 FQGNSA. CDR3 length: 15 amino acids. The CDR3 nucleotides are TGTGCCAGCATTATATACAGGGGACTAGCGTCCGAGCAGTACTTC. It translates to CASIIYRGLASEQYF.

This chain joins TRBV10-1 and TRBJ1-2, with a tentative D call TRBD1 (6 bases). The V gene lost 6 bases and the J gene lost 8 bases, with 19 bases spanning the gap. The CDR3 is made up of 14 amino acids. Germline CDR1 WNHNN, CDR2 SYGVQD (reference sequence). As DNA, the CDR3 is TGCGCCAGCAGGGAGCGGTGGACAGTTGAAGGCTACACCTTC. As protein: CASRERWTVEGYTF.

In DNA, the CDR3 is TGTGCCAGTAGTAGACTAGCGGGAGGGCCAGATACGCAGTATTTT. This encodes CASSRLAGGPDTQYF. This rearrangement joins TRBV19 to TRBJ2-3; TRBD2 matches at 14 bases. This CDR3 is built from 15 residues. Per the germline V gene, CDR1 is LNHDA and CDR2 is SQIVND (reference sequence). The J segment lost 4 bases and the V segment lost 4 bases, leaving 1 base of the junction unmatched.